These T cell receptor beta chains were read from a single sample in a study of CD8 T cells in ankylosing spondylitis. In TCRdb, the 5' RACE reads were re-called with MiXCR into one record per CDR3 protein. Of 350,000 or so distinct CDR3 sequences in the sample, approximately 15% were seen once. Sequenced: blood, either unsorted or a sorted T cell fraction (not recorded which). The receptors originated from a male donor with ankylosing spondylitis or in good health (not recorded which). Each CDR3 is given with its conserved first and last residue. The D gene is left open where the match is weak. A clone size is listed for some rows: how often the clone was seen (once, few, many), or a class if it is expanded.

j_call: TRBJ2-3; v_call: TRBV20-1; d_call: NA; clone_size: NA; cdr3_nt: TGCAGTGCTAGAGATCGGGTCCTAGCTTTAGATACGCAGTATTTT; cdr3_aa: CSARDRVLALDTQYF
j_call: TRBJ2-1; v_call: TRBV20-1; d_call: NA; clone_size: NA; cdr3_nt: TGCAGTGCTAGAGCCTTCAATGAGCAGTTCTTC; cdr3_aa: CSARAFNEQFF
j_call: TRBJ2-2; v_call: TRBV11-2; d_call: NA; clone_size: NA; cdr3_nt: TGTGCCAGCAGCTTCTTTGCACTACCCCCCGGGGAGCTGTTTTTT; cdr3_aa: CASSFFALPPGELFF
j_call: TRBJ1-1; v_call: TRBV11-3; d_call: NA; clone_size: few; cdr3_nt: TGTGCCAGCAGCTTAGGAGGAGGGGGACTCATGAACACTGAAGCTTTCTTT; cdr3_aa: CASSLGGGGLMNTEAFF
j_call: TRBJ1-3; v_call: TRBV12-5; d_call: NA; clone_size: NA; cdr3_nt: TGTGCTAGTGGTTTGCGGGAGGGTGGAAACACCATATATTTT; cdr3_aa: CASGLREGGNTIYF
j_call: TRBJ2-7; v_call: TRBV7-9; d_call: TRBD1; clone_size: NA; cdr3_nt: TGTGCCAGCGGGAGACAGGGTTCCTACGAGCAGTACTTC; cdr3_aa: CASGRQGSYEQYF
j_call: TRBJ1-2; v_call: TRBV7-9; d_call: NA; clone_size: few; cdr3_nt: TGTGCCATCCAACCACCTGGGGGCCGCACGAACTATGGCTACACCTTC; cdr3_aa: CAIQPPGGRTNYGYTF
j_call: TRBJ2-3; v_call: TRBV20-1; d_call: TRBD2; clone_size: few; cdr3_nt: TGCAGTGCCCAAAATTTAGCGGGAGGTCTGACAGATACGCAGTATTTT; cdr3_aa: CSAQNLAGGLTDTQYF
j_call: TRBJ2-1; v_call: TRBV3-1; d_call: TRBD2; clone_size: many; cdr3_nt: TGTGCCAGCAGCCCCGTACAGACTAGCGGGAGTTGGAATGAGCAGTTCTTC; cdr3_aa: CASSPVQTSGSWNEQFF
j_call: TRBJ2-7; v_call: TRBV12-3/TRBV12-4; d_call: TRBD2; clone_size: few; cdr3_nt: TGTGCCAGCAGTCCGGGGGTTATAGCGGGGTCCGGATCCTACGAGCAGTACTTC; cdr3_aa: CASSPGVIAGSGSYEQYF
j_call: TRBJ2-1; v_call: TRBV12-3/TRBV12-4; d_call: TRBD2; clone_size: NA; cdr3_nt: TGTGCCAGCAGTCTCCAGCGGGAGCGGGTCGAGCAGTTCTTC; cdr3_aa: CASSLQRERVEQFF
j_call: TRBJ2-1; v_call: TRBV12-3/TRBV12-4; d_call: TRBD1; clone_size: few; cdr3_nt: TGTGCCAGCAGTCCTATGCGAGACAGGGTGGTCAATGAGCAGTTCTTC; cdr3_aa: CASSPMRDRVVNEQFF